A single sample is the source of the 14 T cell receptor beta chains below, sequenced in a study of T cell responses to AZD1222 COVID-19 vaccine. The protocol was immunoSEQ multiplex PCR, while the TCRdb copy is restricted to in-frame clones and leaves out a portion. The sample lists 200,000 or so clones; 85% to 95% were seen once. Material: peripheral blood, obtained 28 days after the second AZD1222 dose. All receptors derive from an adult who received the AZD1222 COVID-19 vaccine.

This clone was counted a few times. V and J are TRBV13 and TRBJ1-1; D is undetermined. V lost 5 bases and J 1 base, leaving 11 bases between the germline ends. This CDR3 comprises 14 residues. Germline V gene lookup returns CDR1 PRHDT and CDR2 FYEKMQ (reference sequence). The CDR3 spells CASSPQAENTEAFF. The CDR3 nucleotides read TGTGCCAGCAGCCCGCAGGCAGAGAACACTGAAGCTTTCTTT.

V gene TRBV7-3 combines with J gene TRBJ2-7, with D maybe TRBD2 (6 bases). The germline V gene has CDR1 SGHTA and CDR2 FQGTGA. The CDR3 is 14 amino acids. Trimming cost V 1 base and J 5 bases, with 12 bases left between them. This CDR3 is CASSLNGREDEQYF. CDR3 nucleotide sequence: TGTGCCAGCAGCTTAAACGGTAGGGAGGACGAGCAGTACTTC. Complete variable domain (other parts from reference TRBV7-3 and TRBJ2-7): GAGVSQTPSNKVTEKGKYVELRCDPISGHTALYWYRQSLGQGPEFLIYFQGTGAADDSGLPNDRFFAVRPEGSVSTLKIQRTERGDSAVYLCASSLNGREDEQYFGPGTRLTVT.

The chain has TRBV12-3 or TRBV12-4 and TRBJ1-3, with D hard to call. The V end was cut by 4 bases, the J end by 4 bases, with 8 bases between. The CDR3 is 13 amino acids. CDR3 in DNA: TGTGCCAGCAGTTCTGGGAGCGGAAACACCATATATTTT. Amino acids: CASSSGSGNTIYF.

This clone has a single count. The chain has TRBV14 and TRBJ2-7, with D maybe TRBD1 (5 bases). Trimming cost V 6 bases and J 7 bases, with 16 bases left between them. The CDR3 loop spans 13 amino acids. Germline CDR1 is SGHDN and CDR2 is FVKESK. The CDR3 DNA is TGTGCCAGCAGTGCAGGGTGGATTGGGGAGCAGTACTTC. Its translation is CASSAGWIGEQYF.

The chain carries TRBV18 and TRBJ2-1, with a possible D match to TRBD1 (6 bases). This CDR3 region has 15 residues. Germline V gene sequence: CDR1 KGHSH, CDR2 LQKENI. V was cut by 3 bases and J by 0 bases, with 9 bases left in between. The CDR3 DNA is TGTGCCAGCTCACCGGGGGCAAGCTCCTACAATGAGCAGTTCTTC. This gives the protein CASSPGASSYNEQFF.

The J gene is TRBJ2-7, the V gene TRBV20-1; a possible D gene is TRBD1 (5 bases). Germline CDR1 is DFQATT and CDR2 is SNEGSKA (reference sequence). V was trimmed by 3 bases and J by 2 bases, leaving 8 bases between them. The CDR3 loop spans 12 amino acids. In DNA form, the CDR3 reads TGCAGTGCTAGTCTCAGGGCCTACGAGCAGTACTTC. Its translation: CSASLRAYEQYF.

This clone was seen just once. The genes are TRBV7-9 and TRBJ2-3; D not resolved. Trimming cost V 2 bases and J 6 bases, with 12 bases left between them. The germline gives CDR1 SEHNR, CDR2 FQNEAQ (reference sequence). This CDR3 region has 14 residues. For the CDR3, the DNA is TGTGCCAGCAGCTTAATCCCCCAGAAGGATACGCAGTATTTT. It encodes CASSLIPQKDTQYF.

The genes are TRBV5-1 and TRBJ1-2, with TRBD1 as a possible D gene (5 bases). In germline, CDR1 is SGHRS, CDR2 YFSETQ. V gave up 0 bases and J gave up 6 bases, with 9 bases separating them. There are 13 residues in the CDR3. The CDR3 DNA sequence: TGCGCCAGCAGCTTGGAGGCAGGGCATGGCTACACCTTC. This translates into CASSLEAGHGYTF.

This clone was counted once. The rearrangement links TRBV6-5 to TRBJ1-5; D unclear. Germline V gives CDR1 MNHEY, CDR2 SVGAGI. Trimming removed 5 bases from V and 2 bases from J, with 10 bases in between. The CDR3 consists of 14 residues. The CDR3 protein is CASSRGSGNQPQHF. CDR3 nucleotide sequence: TGTGCCAGCAGTCGAGGGAGTGGCAATCAGCCCCAGCATTTT.

CDR3 loop: CASSMDRRKEKLFF. As DNA, the CDR3 is TGTGCCAGCAGCATGGACAGGAGGAAGGAAAAACTGTTTTTT. The rearrangement uses TRBV27 and TRBJ1-4; 7 positions match TRBD1. Germline V CDR1 and CDR2: MNHEY, SMNVEV (reference sequence). Germline trimming cut 6 bases from V and 8 bases from J; bases unmatched to any gene: 9. The CDR3 sequence is 14 residues long.

This clone has just one count. The CDR3: CASSLGTGEETQYF. In nucleotides, the CDR3 is TGTGCCAGCTCACTAGGGACAGGGGAAGAGACCCAGTACTTC. The rearrangement links TRBV18 to TRBJ2-5; 10 nucleotides match TRBD1. The germline V gene encodes CDR1 KGHSH and CDR2 LQKENI. Losses at the gene ends were 4 bases for V and 3 bases for J; bases not matched to a gene: 2. This CDR3 comprises 14 residues.

The genes are TRBV19 and TRBJ1-5, with D possibly matching TRBD1 (6 bases). The CDR3 contains 14 residues. Germline CDR1 and CDR2: LNHDA and SQIVND (reference sequence). V dropped 5 bases and J dropped 3 bases, with 11 bases sitting between them. The CDR3 sequence: CASSPGQSNQPQHF. The CDR3 DNA sequence: TGTGCCAGTAGTCCCGGACAGTCCAATCAGCCCCAGCATTTT.

The rearrangement links TRBV30 to TRBJ1-2, with D unclear. The CDR3 consists of 14 residues. V dropped 1 base and J dropped 6 bases, with 15 bases sitting between them. The germline V gene has CDR1 GTSNPN and CDR2 SVGIG (reference sequence). CDR3 in DNA: TGTGCCTGGAGTGGAATCGGGCTTTTCCATGGCTACACCTTC. Its translation is CAWSGIGLFHGYTF.

The chain uses TRBV6-5 and TRBJ1-6; D is perhaps TRBD1 (5 bases). V lost 6 bases and J 9 bases, leaving 9 bases between the germline ends. The CDR3 is 12 amino acids. Germline CDR1 reads MNHEY; CDR2 reads SVGAGI. CDR3: CASRNTGSPLHF. CDR3 DNA sequence: TGTGCCAGCAGGAACACAGGTTCACCCCTCCACTTT.